Below, 9 T cell receptor beta chains from the same sample are listed, as sequenced in a study of blood T cell repertoires in COVID-19. Assay used: immunoSEQ multiplex PCR; TCRdb lists only in-frame clones, some missing. The table includes about 230,000 clones, approximately 85% detected once. Source material: peripheral blood. The receptors were gathered from a man aged 50-59 years with COVID-19, enrolled during active disease.

The rearrangement joins TRBV7-9 to TRBJ2-2, with TRBD2 matching 11 bases. This CDR3 comprises 17 residues. V lost 6 bases to trimming and J lost 1 base; unmatched junction nucleotides: 7. CDR1 SEHNR and CDR2 FQNEAQ come from the germline V gene (reference sequence). The chain's CDR3 is CASSPLAGGVNTGELFF. The CDR3 DNA is TGTGCCAGCAGTCCTCTAGCGGGGGGCGTGAACACCGGGGAGCTGTTTTTT.

This clone was observed a few times. The chain has TRBV5-1 and TRBJ2-1, with D hard to call. There are 15 residues in the CDR3. Per the germline V gene, CDR1 is SGHRS and CDR2 is YFSETQ. Trimming shortened V by 0 bases and J by 3 bases, and 10 bases separated the two germline ends. For the CDR3, the DNA is TGCGCCAGCAGCTTGGGGCAGGCTGTCTACAATGAGCAGTTCTTC. Translating it yields CASSLGQAVYNEQFF.

This clone was observed a single time. The chain couples TRBV6-2 or TRBV6-3 to TRBJ1-5; TRBD1 might be the D (5 bases). The CDR3 is made up of 13 amino acids. Germline CDR1 reads MNHEY; CDR2 reads SVGEGT. The V and J ends lost 6 bases and 10 bases respectively, with 16 bases between them. Here the CDR3 DNA reads TGTGCCAGCAGCCAAGACAGCGTCCGACCCCAGCATTTT. As protein: CASSQDSVRPQHF.

This clone was seen a single time. The chain is built from TRBV3-1 (or the pseudogene TRBV3-2) and TRBJ1-4; D possibly corresponds to TRBD1 (6 bases). The CDR3 consists of 15 residues. Trimming pared 1 base from V and 2 bases from J, leaving 8 bases between. Germline CDR1 LGHDT, CDR2 YNNKEL (reference sequence). The chain's CDR3 is CASSQAGGTNEKLFF. CDR3 bases: TGTGCCAGCAGCCAAGCTGGGGGCACTAATGAAAAACTGTTTTTT.

This chain links TRBV9 with TRBJ2-5; 7 positions agree with TRBD2. The CDR3 has 13 amino acids. The germline gives CDR1 SGDLS, CDR2 YYNGEE. V was clipped by 3 bases and J by 5 bases; unmatched bases: 4. CDR3 DNA sequence: TGTGCCAGCAGCGCGCGGGGGATCGAGACCCAGTACTTC. Translating gives CASSARGIETQYF.

The chain combines TRBV24-1 with TRBJ2-5; 10 positions match TRBD1. CDR1 is KGHDR, CDR2 SFDVKD, per germline. The CDR3 is 16 amino acids. J lost 1 base, V lost 4 bases, and 5 bases had no gene match. This CDR3 reads CATSDTGTGAQETQYF. CDR3 DNA: TGTGCCACCAGTGACACGGGGACAGGGGCCCAAGAGACCCAGTACTTC.

The chain uses TRBV9 and TRBJ2-1; 14 bases match TRBD2. V shed 0 bases and J 12 bases; nucleotides not matched to a gene: 5. The CDR3 length is 15 residues. Per germline, CDR1 SGDLS and CDR2 YYNGEE. The CDR3 reads CASSVGSGLAGGQFF. The CDR3 DNA follows: TGTGCCAGCAGCGTAGGATCAGGACTAGCGGGGGGGCAGTTCTTC.

The chain is built from TRBV21-1 and TRBJ2-3; the D call TRBD1 from the table was never checked on the DNA. TRBV21-1 is a known pseudogene. The CDR3 is 16 amino acids. Here the CDR3 DNA reads TGTGCCAGCAGCTCCCGGGACAGGGGGCGTAAAGATACGCAGTATTTT. It yields the protein CASSSRDRGRKDTQYF.

Here the CDR3 DNA reads TGCGCCAGCAGCTTGGGAGGGGGGGAAGGTCAGCCCCAGCATTTT. As protein: CASSLGGGEGQPQHF. The chain couples TRBV5-1 to TRBJ1-5, with D maybe TRBD1 (6 bases). From germline, CDR1 is SGHRS and CDR2 YFSETQ. This CDR3 comprises 15 residues. V dropped 0 bases and J dropped 6 bases, with 13 bases sitting between them.